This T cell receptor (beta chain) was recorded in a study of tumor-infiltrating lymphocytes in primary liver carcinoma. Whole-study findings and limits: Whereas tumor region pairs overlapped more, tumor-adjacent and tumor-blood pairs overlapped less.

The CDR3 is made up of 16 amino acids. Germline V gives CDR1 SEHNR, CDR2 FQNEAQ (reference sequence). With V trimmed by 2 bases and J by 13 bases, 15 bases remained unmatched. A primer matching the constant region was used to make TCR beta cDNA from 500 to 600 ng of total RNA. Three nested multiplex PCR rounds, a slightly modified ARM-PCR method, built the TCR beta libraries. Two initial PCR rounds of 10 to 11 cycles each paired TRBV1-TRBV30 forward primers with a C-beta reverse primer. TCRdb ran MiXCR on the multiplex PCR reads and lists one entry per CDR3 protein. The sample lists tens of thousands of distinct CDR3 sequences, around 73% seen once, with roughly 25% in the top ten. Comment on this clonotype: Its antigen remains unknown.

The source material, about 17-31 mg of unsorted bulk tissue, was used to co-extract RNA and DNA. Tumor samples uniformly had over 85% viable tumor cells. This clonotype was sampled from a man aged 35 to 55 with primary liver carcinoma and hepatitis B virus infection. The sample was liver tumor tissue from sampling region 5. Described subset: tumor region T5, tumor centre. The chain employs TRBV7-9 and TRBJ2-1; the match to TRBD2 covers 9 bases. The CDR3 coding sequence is TGTGCCAGCAGCTTATTTAGCGGGGGATCTTACAATGGACAGTTCTTC. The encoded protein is CASSLFSGGSYNGQFF.